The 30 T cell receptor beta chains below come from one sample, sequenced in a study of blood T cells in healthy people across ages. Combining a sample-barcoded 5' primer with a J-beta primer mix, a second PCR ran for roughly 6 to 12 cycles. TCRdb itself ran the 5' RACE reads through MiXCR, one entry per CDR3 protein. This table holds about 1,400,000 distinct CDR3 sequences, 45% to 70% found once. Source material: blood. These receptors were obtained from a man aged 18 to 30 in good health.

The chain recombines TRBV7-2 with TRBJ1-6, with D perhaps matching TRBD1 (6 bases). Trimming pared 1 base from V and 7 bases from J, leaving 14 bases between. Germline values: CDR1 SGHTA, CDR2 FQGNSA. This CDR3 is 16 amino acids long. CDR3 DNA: TGTGCCAGCAGCTTAGAGACAGGTGGATTGAATTCACCCCTCCACTTT. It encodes CASSLETGGLNSPLHF.

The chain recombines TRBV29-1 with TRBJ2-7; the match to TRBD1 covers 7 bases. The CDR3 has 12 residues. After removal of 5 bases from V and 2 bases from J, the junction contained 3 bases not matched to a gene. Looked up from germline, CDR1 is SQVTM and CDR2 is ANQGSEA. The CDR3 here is CSVRQGPYEQYF. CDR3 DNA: TGCAGCGTTCGACAGGGCCCCTACGAGCAGTACTTC.

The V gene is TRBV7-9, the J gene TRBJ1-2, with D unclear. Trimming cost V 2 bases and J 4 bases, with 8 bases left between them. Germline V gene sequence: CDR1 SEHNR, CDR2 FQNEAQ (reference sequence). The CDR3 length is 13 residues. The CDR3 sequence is CASSLREIYGYTF. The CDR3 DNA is TGTGCCAGCAGCTTAAGGGAGATCTATGGCTACACCTTC.

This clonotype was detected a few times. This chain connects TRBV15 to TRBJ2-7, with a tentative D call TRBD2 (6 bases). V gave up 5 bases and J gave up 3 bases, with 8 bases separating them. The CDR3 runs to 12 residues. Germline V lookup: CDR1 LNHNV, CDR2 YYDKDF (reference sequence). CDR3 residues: CATSAGGYEQYF. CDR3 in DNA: TGTGCCACCAGCGCCGGGGGCTACGAGCAGTACTTC. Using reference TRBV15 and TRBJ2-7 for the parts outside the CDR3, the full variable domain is DAMVIQNPRYQVTQFGKPVTLSCSQTLNHNVMYWYQQKSSQAPKLLFHYYDKDFNNEADTPDNFQSRRPNTSFCFLDIRSPGLGDTAMYLCATSAGGYEQYFGPGTRLTVT.

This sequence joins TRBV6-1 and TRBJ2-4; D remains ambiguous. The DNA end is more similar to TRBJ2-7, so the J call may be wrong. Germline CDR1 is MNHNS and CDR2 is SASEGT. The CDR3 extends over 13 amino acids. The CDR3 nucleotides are TGTGCCAGCAGTGTAGCTGTAGCCTACGAGCAGTACTTC. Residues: CASSVAVAYEQYF.

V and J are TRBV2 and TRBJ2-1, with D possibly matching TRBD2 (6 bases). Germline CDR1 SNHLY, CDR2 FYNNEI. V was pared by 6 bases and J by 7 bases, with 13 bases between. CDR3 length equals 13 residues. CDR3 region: CASRPLGGNEQFF. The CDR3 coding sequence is TGTGCCAGCAGGCCCCTCGGAGGGAATGAGCAGTTCTTC.

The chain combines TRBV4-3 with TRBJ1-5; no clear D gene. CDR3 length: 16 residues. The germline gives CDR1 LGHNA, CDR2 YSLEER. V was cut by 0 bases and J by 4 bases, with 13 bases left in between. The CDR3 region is CASSQDIGRINQPQHF. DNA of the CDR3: TGCGCCAGCAGCCAAGATATTGGACGGATAAATCAGCCCCAGCATTTT.

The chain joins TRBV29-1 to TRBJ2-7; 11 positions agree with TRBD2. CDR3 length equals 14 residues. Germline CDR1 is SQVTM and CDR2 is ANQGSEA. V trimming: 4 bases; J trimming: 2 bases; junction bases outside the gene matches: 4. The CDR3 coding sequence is TGCAGCGTTGGGCAGGGACTAGCGGCCTACGAGCAGTACTTC. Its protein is CSVGQGLAAYEQYF.

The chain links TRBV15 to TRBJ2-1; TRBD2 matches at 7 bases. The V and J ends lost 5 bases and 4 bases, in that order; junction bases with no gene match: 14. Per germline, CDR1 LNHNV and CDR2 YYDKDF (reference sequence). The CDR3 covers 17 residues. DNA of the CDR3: TGTGCCACCAGCCCCCCTTGGAGGGCTAGCGGATACAATGAGCAGTTCTTC. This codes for CATSPPWRASGYNEQFF.

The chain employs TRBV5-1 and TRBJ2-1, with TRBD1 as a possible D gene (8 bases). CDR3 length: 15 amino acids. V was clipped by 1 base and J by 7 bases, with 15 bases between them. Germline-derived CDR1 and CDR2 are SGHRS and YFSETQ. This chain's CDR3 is CASSLTGGVQNEQFF. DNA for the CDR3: TGCGCCAGCAGCTTGACAGGGGGGGTCCAGAATGAGCAGTTCTTC.

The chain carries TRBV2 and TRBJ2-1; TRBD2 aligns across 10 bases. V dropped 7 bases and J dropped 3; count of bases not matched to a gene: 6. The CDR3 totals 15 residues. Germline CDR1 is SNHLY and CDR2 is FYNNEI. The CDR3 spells CASKPLAGDYNEQFF. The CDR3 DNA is TGTGCCAGCAAACCCCTAGCGGGGGACTACAATGAGCAGTTCTTC. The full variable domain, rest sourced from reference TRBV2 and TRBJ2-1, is EPEVTQTPSHQVTQMGQEVILRCVPISNHLYFYWYRQILGQKVEFLVSFYNNEISEKSEIFDDQFSVERPDGSNFTLKIRSTKLEDSAMYFCASKPLAGDYNEQFFGPGTRLTVL.

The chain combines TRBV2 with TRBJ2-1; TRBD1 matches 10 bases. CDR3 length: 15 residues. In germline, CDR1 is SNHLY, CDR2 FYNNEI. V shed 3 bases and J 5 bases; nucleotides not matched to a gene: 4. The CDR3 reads CASSDGTGANNEQFF. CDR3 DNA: TGTGCCAGCAGTGACGGGACAGGGGCTAACAATGAGCAGTTCTTC.

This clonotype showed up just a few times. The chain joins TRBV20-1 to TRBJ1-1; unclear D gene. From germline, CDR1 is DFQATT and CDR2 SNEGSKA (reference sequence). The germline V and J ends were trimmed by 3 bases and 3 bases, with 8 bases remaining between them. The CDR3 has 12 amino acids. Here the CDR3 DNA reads TGCAGTGCTAGTTTGGAGTACACTGAAGCTTTCTTT. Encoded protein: CSASLEYTEAFF.

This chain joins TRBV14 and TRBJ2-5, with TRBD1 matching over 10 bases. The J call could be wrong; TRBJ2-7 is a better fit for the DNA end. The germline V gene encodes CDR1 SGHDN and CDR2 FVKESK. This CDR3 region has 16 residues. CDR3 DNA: TGTGCCAGCAGCGAAGTGCGGACAGGGGGAGGGTACGAGCAGTACTTC. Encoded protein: CASSEVRTGGGYEQYF.

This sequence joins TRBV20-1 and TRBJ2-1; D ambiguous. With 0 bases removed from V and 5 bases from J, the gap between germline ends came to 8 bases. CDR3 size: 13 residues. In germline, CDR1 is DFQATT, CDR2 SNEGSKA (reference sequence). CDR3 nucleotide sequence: TGCAGTGCTAGAGATAAGCCTGACAATGAGCAGTTCTTC. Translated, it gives CSARDKPDNEQFF.

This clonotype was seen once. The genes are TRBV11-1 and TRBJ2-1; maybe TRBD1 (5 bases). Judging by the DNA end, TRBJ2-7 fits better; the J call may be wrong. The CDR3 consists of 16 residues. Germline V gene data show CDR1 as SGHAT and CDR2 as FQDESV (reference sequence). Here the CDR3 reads CASSGDSLSSYNEQYF. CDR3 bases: TGTGCCAGCAGCGGCGACAGTCTAAGCTCCTACAATGAGCAGTACTTC.

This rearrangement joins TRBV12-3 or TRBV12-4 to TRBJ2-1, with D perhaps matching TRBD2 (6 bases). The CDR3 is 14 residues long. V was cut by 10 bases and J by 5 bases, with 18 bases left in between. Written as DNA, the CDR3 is TGTGCCACCATAAGACTAGTAAGAAACAATGAGCAGTTCTTC. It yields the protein CATIRLVRNNEQFF.

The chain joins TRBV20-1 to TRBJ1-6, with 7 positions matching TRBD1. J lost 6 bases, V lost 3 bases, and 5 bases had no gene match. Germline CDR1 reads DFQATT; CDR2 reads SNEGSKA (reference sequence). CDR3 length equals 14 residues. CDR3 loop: CSARLTGSNSPLHF. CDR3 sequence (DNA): TGCAGTGCTAGGCTGACAGGGTCTAATTCACCCCTCCACTTT.

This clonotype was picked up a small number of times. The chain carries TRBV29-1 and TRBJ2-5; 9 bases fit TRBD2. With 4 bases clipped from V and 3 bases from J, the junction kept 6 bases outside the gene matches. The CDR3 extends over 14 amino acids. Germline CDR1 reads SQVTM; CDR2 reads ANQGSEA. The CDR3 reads CSVGGTSWEETQYF. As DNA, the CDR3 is TGCAGCGTTGGGGGGACTAGCTGGGAAGAGACCCAGTACTTC.

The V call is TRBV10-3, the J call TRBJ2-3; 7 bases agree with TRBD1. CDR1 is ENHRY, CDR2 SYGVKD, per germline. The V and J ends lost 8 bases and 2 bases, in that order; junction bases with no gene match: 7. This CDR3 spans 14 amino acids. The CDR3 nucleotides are TGTGCCATCTCCGGGACAGCTTACACAGATACGCAGTATTTT. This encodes CAISGTAYTDTQYF.

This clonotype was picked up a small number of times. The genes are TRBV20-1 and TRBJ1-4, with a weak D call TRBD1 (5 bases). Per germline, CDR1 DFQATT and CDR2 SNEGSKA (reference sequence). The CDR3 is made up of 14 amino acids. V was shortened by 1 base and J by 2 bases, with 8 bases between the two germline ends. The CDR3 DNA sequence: TGCAGTGCTAGAGCAGGGACTACTAATGAAAAACTGTTTTTT. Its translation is CSARAGTTNEKLFF.

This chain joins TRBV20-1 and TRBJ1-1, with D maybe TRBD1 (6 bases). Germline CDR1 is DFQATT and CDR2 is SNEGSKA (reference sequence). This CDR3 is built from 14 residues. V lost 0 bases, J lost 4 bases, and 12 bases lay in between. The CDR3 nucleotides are TGCAGTGCTAGAGATCCGCGGACAGTCACTGAAGCTTTCTTT. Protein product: CSARDPRTVTEAFF.

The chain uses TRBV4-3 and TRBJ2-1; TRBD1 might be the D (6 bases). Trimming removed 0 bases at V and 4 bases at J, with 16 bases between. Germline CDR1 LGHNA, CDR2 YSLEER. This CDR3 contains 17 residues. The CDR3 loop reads CASSQEESQGQYNEQFF. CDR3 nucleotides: TGCGCCAGCAGCCAAGAAGAGTCGCAGGGGCAGTACAATGAGCAGTTCTTC.

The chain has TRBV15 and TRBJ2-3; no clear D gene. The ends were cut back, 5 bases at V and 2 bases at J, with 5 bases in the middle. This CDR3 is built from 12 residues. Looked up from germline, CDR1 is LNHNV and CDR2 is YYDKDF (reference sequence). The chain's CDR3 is CATSGFTDTQYF. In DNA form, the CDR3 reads TGTGCCACCAGCGGTTTCACAGATACGCAGTATTTT. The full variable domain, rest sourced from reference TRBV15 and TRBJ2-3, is DAMVIQNPRYQVTQFGKPVTLSCSQTLNHNVMYWYQQKSSQAPKLLFHYYDKDFNNEADTPDNFQSRRPNTSFCFLDIRSPGLGDTAMYLCATSGFTDTQYFGPGTRLTVL.

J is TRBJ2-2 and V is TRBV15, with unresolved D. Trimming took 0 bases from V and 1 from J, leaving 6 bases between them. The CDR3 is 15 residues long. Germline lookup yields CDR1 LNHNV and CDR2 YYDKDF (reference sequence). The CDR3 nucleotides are TGTGCCACCAGCAGAGAGGACGGGAACACCGGGGAGCTGTTTTTT. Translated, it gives CATSREDGNTGELFF.

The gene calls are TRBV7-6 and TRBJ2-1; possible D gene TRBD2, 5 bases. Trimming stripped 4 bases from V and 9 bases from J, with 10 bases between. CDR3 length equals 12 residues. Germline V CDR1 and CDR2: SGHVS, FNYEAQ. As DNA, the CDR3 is TGTGCCAGCAGCTCGGGGATGAGTGAGCAGTTCTTC. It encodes CASSSGMSEQFF.

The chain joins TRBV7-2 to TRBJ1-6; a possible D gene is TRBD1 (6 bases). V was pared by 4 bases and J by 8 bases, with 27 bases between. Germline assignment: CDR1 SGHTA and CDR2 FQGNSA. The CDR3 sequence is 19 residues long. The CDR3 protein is CASSSPSFYRDGEDSPLHF. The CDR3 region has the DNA TGTGCCAGCAGCTCACCCTCGTTTTACAGGGACGGGGAGGATTCACCCCTCCACTTT.

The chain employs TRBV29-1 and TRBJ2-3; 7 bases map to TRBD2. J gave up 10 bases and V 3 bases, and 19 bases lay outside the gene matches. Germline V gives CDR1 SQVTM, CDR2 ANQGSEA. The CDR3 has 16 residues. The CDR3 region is CSVEGGQAGRADAQYF. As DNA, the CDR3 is TGCAGCGTTGAGGGAGGGCAGGCGGGGAGGGCGGATGCGCAGTATTTT.

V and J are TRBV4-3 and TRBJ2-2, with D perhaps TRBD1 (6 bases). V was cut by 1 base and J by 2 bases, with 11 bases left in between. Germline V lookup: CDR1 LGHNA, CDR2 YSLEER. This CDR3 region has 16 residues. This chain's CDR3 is CASSQVTGLNTGELFF. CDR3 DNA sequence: TGCGCCAGCAGCCAAGTTACAGGGCTTAACACCGGGGAGCTGTTTTTT.

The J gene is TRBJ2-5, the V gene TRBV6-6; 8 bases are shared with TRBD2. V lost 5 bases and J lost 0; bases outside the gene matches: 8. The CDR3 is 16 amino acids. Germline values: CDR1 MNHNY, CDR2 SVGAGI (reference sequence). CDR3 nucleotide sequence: TGTGCCAGCAGTAACCCGGGGGGGGCATACCAAGAGACCCAGTACTTC. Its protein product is CASSNPGGAYQETQYF.